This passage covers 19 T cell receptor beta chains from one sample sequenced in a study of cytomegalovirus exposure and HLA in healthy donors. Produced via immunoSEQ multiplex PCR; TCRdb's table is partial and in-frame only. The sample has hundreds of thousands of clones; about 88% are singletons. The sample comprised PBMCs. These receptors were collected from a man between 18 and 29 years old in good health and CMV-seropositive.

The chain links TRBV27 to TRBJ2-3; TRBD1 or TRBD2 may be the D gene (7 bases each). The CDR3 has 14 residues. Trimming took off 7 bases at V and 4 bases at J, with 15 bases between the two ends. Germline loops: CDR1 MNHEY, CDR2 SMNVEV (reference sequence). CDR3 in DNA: TGTGCCAGCACTCCAGGGGGAGGGTCAGATACGCAGTATTTT. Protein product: CASTPGGGSDTQYF.

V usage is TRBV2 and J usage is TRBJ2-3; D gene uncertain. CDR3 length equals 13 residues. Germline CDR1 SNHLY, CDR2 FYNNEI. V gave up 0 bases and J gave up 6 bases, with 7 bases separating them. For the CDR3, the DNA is TGTGCCAGCAGTGAAGCGTTCGGGGATACGCAGTATTTT. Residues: CASSEAFGDTQYF.

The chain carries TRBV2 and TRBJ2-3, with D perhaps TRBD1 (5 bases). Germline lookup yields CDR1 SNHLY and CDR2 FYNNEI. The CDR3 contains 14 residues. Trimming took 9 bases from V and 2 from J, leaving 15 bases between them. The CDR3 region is CASGAQLDTDTQYF. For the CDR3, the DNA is TGTGCCAGTGGGGCCCAGCTTGACACAGATACGCAGTATTTT. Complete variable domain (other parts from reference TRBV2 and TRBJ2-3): EPEVTQTPSHQVTQMGQEVILRCVPISNHLYFYWYRQILGQKVEFLVSFYNNEISEKSEIFDDQFSVERPDGSNFTLKIRSTKLEDSAMYFCASGAQLDTDTQYFGPGTRLTVL.

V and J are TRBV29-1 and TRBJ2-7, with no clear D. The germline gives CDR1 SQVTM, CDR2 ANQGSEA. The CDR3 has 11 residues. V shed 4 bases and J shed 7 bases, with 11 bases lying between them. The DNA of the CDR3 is TGCAGCGTTGCAAACTCTAATGAGCAGTACTTC. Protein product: CSVANSNEQYF.

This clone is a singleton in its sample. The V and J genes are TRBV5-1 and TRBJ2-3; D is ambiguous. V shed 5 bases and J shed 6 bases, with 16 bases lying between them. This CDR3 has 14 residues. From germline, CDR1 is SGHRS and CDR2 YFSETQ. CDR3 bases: TGCGCCAGCAGTAGCCAGCCCCCCCCTGATACGCAGTATTTT. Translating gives CASSSQPPPDTQYF.

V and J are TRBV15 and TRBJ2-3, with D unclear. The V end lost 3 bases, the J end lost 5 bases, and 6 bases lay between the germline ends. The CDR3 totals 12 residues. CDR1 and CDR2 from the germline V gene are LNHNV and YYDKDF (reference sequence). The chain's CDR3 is CATSRNQDTQYF. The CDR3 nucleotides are TGTGCCACCAGCAGGAACCAAGATACGCAGTATTTT.

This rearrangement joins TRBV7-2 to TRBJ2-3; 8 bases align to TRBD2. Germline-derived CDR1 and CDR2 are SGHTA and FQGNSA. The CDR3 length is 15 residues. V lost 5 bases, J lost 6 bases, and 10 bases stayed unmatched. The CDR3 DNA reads TGTGCCAGCAGCCGTAGCGGGGTAGGGCCGGATACGCAGTATTTT. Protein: CASSRSGVGPDTQYF.

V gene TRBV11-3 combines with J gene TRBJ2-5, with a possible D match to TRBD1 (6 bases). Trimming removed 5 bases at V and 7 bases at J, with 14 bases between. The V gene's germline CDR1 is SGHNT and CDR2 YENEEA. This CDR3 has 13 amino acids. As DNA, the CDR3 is TGTGCCAGCAGCCCAGGGGTCAGCGGGACCCAGTACTTC. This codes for CASSPGVSGTQYF.

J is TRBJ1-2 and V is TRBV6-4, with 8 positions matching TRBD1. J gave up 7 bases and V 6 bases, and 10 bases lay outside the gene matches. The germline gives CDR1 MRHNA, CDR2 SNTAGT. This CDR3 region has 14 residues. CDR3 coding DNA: TGTGCCAGCAGCGATCCGGGACAGGCAGTTGGCTACACCTTC. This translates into CASSDPGQAVGYTF.

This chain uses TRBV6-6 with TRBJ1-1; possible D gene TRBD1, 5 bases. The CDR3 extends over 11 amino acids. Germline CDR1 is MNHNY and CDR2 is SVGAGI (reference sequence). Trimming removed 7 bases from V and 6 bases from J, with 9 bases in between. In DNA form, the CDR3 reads TGTGCCAGCATGCGGGGGGCTGAAGCTTTCTTT. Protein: CASMRGAEAFF.

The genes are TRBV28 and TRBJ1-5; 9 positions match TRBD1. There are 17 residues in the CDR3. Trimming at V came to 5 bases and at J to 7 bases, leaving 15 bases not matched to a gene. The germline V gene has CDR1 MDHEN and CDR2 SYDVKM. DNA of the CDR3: TGTGCCAGCAGTCCGCTCCTCCGGGACAGGGCGAAGCAGCCCCAGCATTTT. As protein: CASSPLLRDRAKQPQHF. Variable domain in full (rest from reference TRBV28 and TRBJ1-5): DVKVTQSSRYLVKRTGEKVFLECVQDMDHENMFWYRQDPGLGLRLIYFSYDVKMKEKGDIPEGYSVSREKKERFSLILESASTNQTSMYLCASSPLLRDRAKQPQHFGDGTRLSIL.

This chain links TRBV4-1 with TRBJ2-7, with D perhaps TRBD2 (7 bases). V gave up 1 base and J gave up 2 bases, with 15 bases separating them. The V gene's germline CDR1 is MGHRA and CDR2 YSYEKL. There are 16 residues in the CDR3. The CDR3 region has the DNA TGCGCCAGCAGCCAAGGGGGGGGCAGGCGACCCTACGAGCAGTACTTC. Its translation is CASSQGGGRRPYEQYF.

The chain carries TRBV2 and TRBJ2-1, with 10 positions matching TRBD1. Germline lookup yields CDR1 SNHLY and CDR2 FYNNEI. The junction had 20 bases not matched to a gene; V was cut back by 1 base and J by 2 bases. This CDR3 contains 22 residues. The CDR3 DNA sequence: TGTGCCAGCAGTGAAGTCCCTCCTTTCGAGAGGCTGGGACAGGGGACCTACAATGAGCAGTTCTTC. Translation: CASSEVPPFERLGQGTYNEQFF.

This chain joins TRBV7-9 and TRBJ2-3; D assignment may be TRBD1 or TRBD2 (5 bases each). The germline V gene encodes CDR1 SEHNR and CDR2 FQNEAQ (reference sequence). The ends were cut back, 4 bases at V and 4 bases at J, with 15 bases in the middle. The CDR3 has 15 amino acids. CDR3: CASSSAGGMSDTQYF. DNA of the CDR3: TGTGCCAGCAGCTCCGCTGGGGGTATGTCAGATACGCAGTATTTT. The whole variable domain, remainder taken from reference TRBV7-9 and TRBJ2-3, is DTGVSQNPRHKITKRGQNVTFRCDPISEHNRLYWYRQTLGQGPEFLTYFQNEAQLEKSRLLSDRFSAERPKGSFSTLEIQRTEQGDSAMYLCASSSAGGMSDTQYFGPGTRLTVL.

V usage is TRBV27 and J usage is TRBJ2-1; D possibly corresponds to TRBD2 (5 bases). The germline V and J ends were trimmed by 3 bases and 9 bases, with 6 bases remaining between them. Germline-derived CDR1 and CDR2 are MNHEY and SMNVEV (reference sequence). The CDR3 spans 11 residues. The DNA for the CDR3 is TGTGCCAGCAGTTTTGCGGGTGAGCAGTTCTTC. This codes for CASSFAGEQFF.

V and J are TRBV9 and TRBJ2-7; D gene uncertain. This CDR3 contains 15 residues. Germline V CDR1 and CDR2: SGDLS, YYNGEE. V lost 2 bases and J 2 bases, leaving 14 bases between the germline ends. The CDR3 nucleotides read TGTGCCAGCAGCGTTTCGGTGGACGTTGCCTACGAGCAGTACTTC. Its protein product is CASSVSVDVAYEQYF.

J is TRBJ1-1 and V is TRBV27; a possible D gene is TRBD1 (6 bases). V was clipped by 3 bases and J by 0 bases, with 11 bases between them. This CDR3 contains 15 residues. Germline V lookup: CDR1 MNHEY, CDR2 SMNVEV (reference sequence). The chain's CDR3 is CASSFLDRVNTEAFF. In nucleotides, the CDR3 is TGTGCCAGCAGTTTTCTGGACAGAGTGAACACTGAAGCTTTCTTT.

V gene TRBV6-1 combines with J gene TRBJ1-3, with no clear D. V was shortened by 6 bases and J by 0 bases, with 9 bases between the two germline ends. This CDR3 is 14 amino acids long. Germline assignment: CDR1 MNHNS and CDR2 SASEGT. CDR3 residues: CASRSVTSGNTIYF. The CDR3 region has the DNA TGTGCCAGCAGATCAGTTACCTCTGGAAACACCATATATTTT.

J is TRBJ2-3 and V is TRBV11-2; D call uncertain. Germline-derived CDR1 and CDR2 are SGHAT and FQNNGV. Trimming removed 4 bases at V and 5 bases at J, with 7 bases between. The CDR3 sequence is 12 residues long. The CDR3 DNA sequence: TGTGCCAGCAGCTCATCAGGAGATACGCAGTATTTT. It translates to CASSSSGDTQYF.